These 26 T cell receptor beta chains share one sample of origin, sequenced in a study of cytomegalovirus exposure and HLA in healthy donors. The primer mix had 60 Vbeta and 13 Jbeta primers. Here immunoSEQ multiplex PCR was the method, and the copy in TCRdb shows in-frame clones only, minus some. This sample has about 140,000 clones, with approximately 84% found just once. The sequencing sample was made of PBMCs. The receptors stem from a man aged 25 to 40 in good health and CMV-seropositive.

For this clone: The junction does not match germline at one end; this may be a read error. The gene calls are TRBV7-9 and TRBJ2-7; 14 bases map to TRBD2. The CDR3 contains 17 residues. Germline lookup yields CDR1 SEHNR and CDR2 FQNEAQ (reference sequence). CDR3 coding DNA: TGTTCCAGCAGCTTAGGGACTAGCGGGAGCCCTTTCTACGAGCAGTACTTC. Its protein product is CSSSLGTSGSPFYEQYF.

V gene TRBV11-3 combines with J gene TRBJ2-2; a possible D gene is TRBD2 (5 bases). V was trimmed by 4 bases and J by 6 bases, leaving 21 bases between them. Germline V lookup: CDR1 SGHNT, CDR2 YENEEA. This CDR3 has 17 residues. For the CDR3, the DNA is TGTGCCAGCAGCTCCACCTTGGACTCCTTGAGATCCGGGGAGCTGTTTTTT. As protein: CASSSTLDSLRSGELFF.

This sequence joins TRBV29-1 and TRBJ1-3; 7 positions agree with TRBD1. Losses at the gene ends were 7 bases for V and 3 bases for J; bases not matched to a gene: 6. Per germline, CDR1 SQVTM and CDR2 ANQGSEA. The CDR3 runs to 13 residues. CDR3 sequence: CSAGTDGGNTIYF. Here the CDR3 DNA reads TGCAGCGCCGGGACAGACGGTGGAAACACCATATATTTT.

CDR3 residues: CASSLDGAGNTIYF. The CDR3, as DNA: TGCGCCAGCAGCTTGGATGGAGCTGGAAACACCATATATTTT. The rearrangement uses TRBV5-1 and TRBJ1-3; D not certain. The CDR3 has 14 residues. Trimming took off 0 bases at V and 2 bases at J, with 6 bases between the two ends. Germline V gene lookup returns CDR1 SGHRS and CDR2 YFSETQ.

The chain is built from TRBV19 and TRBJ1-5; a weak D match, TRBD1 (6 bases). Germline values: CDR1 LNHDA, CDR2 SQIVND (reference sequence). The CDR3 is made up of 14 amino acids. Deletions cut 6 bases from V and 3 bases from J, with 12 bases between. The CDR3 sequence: CASRQDSNNQPQHF. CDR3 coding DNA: TGTGCCAGTAGACAGGACAGTAACAATCAGCCCCAGCATTTT.

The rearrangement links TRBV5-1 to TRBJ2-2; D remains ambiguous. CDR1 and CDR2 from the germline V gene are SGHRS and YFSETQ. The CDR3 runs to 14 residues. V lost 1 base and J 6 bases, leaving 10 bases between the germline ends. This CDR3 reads CASSLRSAAGELFF. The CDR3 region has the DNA TGCGCCAGCAGCTTGAGGAGCGCCGCCGGGGAGCTGTTTTTT.

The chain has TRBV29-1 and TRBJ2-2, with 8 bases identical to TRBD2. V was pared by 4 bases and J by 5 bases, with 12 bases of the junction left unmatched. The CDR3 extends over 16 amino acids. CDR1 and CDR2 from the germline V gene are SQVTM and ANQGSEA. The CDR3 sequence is CSVALREGLGTGELFF. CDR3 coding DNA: TGCAGCGTTGCGTTACGGGAGGGTCTGGGGACCGGGGAGCTGTTTTTT.

CDR3 sequence (DNA): TGTGCCAGCAGCTTAGGAAGGGGGCAGGGGGCGGACGAGCAGTACTTC. This codes for CASSLGRGQGADEQYF. The V gene is TRBV7-7, the J gene TRBJ2-7; 8 positions agree with TRBD1. This CDR3 has 16 amino acids. Germline lookup yields CDR1 SSHAT and CDR2 FNYEAQ (reference sequence). V trimming: 1 base; J trimming: 5 bases; junction bases outside the gene matches: 10. Complete variable domain (other parts from reference TRBV7-7 and TRBJ2-7): GAGVSQSPRYKVTKRGQDVTLRCDPISSHATLYWYQQALGQGPEFLTYFNYEAQPDKSGLPSDRFSAERPEGSISTLTIQRTEQRDSAMYRCASSLGRGQGADEQYFGPGTRLTVT.

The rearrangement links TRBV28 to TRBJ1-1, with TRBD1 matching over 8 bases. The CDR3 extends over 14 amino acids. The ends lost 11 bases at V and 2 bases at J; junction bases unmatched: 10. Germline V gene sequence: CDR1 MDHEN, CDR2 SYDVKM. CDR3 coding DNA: TGTGCCTCTCGGACAGGGACCCATAACACTGAAGCTTTCTTT. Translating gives CASRTGTHNTEAFF.

CDR3 nucleotide sequence: TGTGCCAGCAGTTTATCCATGGGGACAGGGCCCAATGAGCAGTTCTTC. Amino acids: CASSLSMGTGPNEQFF. The chain recombines TRBV27 with TRBJ2-1, with TRBD1 matching 9 bases. This CDR3 contains 16 residues. CDR1 MNHEY and CDR2 SMNVEV come from the germline V gene (reference sequence). The V segment lost 0 bases and the J segment 6 bases; nucleotides outside the gene matches: 6.

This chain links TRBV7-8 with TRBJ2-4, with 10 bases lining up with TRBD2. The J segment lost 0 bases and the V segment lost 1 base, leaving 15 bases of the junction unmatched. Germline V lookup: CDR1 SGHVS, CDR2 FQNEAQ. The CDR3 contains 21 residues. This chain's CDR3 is CASSLEWASGGLRKAKNIQYF. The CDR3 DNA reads TGTGCCAGCAGCTTAGAGTGGGCTAGCGGGGGATTAAGAAAAGCCAAAAACATTCAGTACTTC.

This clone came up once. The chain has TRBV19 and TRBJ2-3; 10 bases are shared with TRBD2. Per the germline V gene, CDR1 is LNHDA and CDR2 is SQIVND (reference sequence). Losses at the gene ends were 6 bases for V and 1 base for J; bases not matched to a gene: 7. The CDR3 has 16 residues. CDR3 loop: CASSSLAGRRTDTQYF. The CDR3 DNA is TGTGCCAGTAGCTCACTAGCGGGACGCCGCACAGATACGCAGTATTTT.

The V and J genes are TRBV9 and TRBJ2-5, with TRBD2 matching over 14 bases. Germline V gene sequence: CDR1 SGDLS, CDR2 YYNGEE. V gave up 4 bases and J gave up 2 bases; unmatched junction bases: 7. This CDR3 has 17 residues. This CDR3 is CASSPGLAGGLQETQYF. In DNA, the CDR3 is TGTGCCAGCAGCCCCGGACTAGCGGGAGGCCTACAAGAGACCCAGTACTTC. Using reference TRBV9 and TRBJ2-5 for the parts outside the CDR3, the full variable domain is DSGVTQTPKHLITATGQRVTLRCSPRSGDLSVYWYQQSLDQGLQFLIQYYNGEERAKGNILERFSAQQFPDLHSELNLSSLELGDSALYFCASSPGLAGGLQETQYFGPGTRLLVL.

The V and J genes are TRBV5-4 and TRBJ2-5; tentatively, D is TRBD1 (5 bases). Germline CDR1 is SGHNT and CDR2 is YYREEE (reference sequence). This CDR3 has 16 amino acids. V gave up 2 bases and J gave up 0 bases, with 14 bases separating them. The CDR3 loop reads CASSFLEGADQETQYF. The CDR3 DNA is TGTGCCAGCAGCTTCCTGGAAGGGGCGGACCAAGAGACCCAGTACTTC.

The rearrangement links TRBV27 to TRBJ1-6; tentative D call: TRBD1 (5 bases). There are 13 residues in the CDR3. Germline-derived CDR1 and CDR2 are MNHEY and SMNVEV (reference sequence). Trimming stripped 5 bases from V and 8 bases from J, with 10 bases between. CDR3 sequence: CASSARGYSPLHF. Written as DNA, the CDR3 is TGTGCCAGCAGTGCCCGGGGGTATTCACCCCTCCACTTT.

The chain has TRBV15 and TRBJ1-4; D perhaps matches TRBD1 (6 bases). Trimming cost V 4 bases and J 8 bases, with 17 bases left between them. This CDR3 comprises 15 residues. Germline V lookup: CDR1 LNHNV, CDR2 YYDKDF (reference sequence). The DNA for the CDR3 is TGTGCCACCAGCATAACAGGGAAGGGCGGGGAAAAACTGTTTTTT. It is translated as CATSITGKGGEKLFF. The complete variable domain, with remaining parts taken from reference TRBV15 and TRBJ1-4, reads DAMVIQNPRYQVTQFGKPVTLSCSQTLNHNVMYWYQQKSSQAPKLLFHYYDKDFNNEADTPDNFQSRRPNTSFCFLDIRSPGLGDTAMYLCATSITGKGGEKLFFGSGTQLSVL.

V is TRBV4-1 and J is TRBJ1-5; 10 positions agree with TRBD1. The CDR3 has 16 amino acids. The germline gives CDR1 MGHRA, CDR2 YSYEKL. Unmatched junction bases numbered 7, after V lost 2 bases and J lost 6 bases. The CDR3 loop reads CASSQLGQGFSQPQHF. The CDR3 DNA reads TGCGCCAGCAGCCAATTGGGACAGGGGTTTAGTCAGCCCCAGCATTTT.

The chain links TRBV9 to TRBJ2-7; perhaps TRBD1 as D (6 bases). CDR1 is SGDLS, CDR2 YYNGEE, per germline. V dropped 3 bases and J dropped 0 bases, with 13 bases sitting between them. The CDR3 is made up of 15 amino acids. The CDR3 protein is CASSARQGSSYEQYF. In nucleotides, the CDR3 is TGTGCCAGCAGCGCGCGGCAGGGGAGCTCCTACGAGCAGTACTTC.

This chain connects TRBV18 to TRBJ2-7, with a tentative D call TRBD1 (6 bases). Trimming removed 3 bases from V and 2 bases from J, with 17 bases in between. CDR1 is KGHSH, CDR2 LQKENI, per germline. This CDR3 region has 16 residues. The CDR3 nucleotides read TGTGCCAGCTCACCCCGACAGTCGACAGGAGCCTACGAGCAGTACTTC. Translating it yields CASSPRQSTGAYEQYF.

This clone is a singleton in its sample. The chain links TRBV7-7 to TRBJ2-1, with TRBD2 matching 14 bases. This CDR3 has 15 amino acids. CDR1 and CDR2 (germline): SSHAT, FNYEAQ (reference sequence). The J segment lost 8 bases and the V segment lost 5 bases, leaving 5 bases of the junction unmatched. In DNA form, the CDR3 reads TGTGCCAGCAGCCCCGGGACTAGCGGGAGCTATGAGCAGTTCTTC. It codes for CASSPGTSGSYEQFF.

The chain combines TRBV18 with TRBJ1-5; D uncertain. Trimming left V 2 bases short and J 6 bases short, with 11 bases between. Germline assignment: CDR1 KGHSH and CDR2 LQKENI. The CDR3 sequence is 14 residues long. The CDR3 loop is CASSPRREPQPQHF. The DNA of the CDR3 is TGTGCCAGCTCACCAAGGAGGGAACCTCAGCCCCAGCATTTT.

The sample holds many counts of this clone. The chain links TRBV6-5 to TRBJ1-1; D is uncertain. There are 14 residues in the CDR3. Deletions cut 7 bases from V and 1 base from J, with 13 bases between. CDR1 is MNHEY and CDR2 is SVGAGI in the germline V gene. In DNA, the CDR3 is TGTGCCAGCACTCTTTTCGCGGGGAACACTGAAGCTTTCTTT. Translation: CASTLFAGNTEAFF.

CDR3 DNA: TGTGCCAGCTCACCAAGACTATCGGAGCAGTCTGATGGCTACACCTTC. It encodes CASSPRLSEQSDGYTF. This chain connects TRBV18 to TRBJ1-2; no firm D call. This CDR3 comprises 16 residues. CDR1 and CDR2 (germline): KGHSH, LQKENI. V shed 2 bases and J shed 6 bases, with 19 bases lying between them.

Here the CDR3 reads CASTSGTGLFNEQFF. CDR3 nucleotides: TGTGCCAGCACGTCCGGGACAGGGTTGTTCAATGAGCAGTTCTTC. V is TRBV28 and J is TRBJ2-1, with TRBD1 matching 9 bases. Germline CDR1 reads MDHEN; CDR2 reads SYDVKM. CDR3 length: 15 residues. J lost 6 bases, V lost 7 bases, and 10 bases had no gene match.

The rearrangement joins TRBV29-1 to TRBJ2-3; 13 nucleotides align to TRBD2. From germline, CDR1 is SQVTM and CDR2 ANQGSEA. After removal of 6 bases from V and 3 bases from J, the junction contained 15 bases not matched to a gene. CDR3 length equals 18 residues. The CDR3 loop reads CSVLTWTSGRVGTDTQYF. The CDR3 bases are TGCAGCGTCCTAACTTGGACTAGCGGGAGAGTTGGGACAGATACGCAGTATTTT.

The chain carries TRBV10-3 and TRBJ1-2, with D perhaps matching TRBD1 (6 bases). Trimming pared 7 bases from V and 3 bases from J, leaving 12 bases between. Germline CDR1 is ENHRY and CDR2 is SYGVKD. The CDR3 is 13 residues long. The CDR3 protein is CAINEQGYYGYTF. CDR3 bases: TGTGCCATCAATGAACAGGGCTACTATGGCTACACCTTC.